This T cell receptor beta chain came from a study of Graves' ophthalmopathy and Graves' hyperthyroidism. Newly diagnosed, the hyperthyroidism patients had under 2 months' duration and were aged 18 to 65. Germline CDR1 DFQATT, CDR2 SNEGSKA (reference sequence). V dropped 0 bases and J dropped 3; count of bases not matched to a gene: 7. CDR3 length: 16 amino acids. The authors amplified TCR beta CDR3 regions from RNA transcripts. First-round RT-PCR used HTBI primers; second-round multiplex PCR followed. One entry per CDR3 protein, called by TCRdb with MiXCR from the multiplex PCR reads. The sample has a few hundred thousand distinct CDR3 sequences, about 18% seen once; the top ten hold 2.4%.

Sequencing input: peripheral blood. The source is an adult woman with stable Graves' hyperthyroidism. This chain connects TRBV20-1 to TRBJ2-7, with TRBD2 matching 11 bases. In DNA form, the CDR3 reads TGCAGTGCTAGAGACCTACTAGCGGGAGAGGTCTACGAGCAGTACTTC. This sequence encodes CSARDLLAGEVYEQYF.